This TCR beta chain was sequenced for a study of OX40 agonist ivuxolimab in advanced cancers. In the study overall: Roughly two fifths of patients had received prior checkpoint inhibitor therapy.

Notes on the study in general: With doses of 0.1-3.0 mg/kg, partial responders showed among the lowest clonal expansion.

Assay used: immunoSEQ multiplex PCR; TCRdb lists only in-frame clones, some missing. In the table there are roughly 29,000 clones, roughly nine tenths of which are singletons. As for this clone: The antigen is undetermined.

Germline-derived CDR1 and CDR2 are LNHDA and SQIVND (reference sequence). The CDR3 spans 12 residues. The ends were cut back, 5 bases at V and 8 bases at J, with 12 bases in the middle. The source of this sequence is an adult with an advanced solid tumor such as melanoma, head and neck, liver or kidney cancer. The sequenced sample was CD4+ or CD8+ T cells sorted from blood, obtained in a trial of the OX40 agonist ivuxolimab. The V and J genes are TRBV19 and TRBJ1-1, with D tentatively TRBD1 (5 bases). The CDR3 DNA is TGTGCCAGTAGTCCTGGGGGGGAAGAAGCTTTCTTT. The encoded protein is CASSPGGEEAFF.